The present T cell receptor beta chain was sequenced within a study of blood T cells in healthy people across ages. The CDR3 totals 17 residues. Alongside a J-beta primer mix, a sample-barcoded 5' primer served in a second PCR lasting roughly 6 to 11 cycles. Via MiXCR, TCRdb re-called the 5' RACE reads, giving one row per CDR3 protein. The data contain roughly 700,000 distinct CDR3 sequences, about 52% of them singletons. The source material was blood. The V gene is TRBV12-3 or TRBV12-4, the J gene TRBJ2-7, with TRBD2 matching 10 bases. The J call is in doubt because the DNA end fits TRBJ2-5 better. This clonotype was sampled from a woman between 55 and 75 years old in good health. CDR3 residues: CASSLVLAGEAGETQYF. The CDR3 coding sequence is TGTGCCAGCAGTTTAGTCCTAGCGGGAGAAGCTGGAGAGACCCAGTACTTC.